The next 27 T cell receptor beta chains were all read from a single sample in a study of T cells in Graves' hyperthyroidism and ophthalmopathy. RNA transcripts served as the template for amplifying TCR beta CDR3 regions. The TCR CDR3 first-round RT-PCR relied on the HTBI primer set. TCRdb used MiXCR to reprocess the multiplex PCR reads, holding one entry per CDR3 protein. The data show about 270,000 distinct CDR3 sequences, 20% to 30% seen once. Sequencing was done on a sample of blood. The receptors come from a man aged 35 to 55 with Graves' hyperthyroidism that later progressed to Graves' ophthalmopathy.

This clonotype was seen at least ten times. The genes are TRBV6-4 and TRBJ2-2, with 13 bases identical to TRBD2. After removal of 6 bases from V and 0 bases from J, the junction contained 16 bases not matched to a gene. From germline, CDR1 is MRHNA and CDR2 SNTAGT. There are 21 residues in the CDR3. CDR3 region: CASRTPGIGTSGTANTGELFF. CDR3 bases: TGTGCCAGCAGGACACCCGGGATCGGGACTAGCGGGACCGCGAACACCGGGGAGCTGTTTTTT.

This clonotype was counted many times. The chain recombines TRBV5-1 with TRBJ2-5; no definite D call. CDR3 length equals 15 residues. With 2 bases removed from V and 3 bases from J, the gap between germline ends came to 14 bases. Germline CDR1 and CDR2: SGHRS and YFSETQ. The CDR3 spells CASSLNGRPEETQYF. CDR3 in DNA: TGCGCCAGCAGCTTAAATGGACGGCCTGAAGAGACCCAGTACTTC.

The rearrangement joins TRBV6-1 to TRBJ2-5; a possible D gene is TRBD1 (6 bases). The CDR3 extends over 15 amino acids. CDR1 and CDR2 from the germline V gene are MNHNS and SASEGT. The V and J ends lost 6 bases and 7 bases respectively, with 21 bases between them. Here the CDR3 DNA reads TGTGCCAGCAGGCCACACAGGGCCGCCTATGTGACCCAGTACTTC. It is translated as CASRPHRAAYVTQYF.

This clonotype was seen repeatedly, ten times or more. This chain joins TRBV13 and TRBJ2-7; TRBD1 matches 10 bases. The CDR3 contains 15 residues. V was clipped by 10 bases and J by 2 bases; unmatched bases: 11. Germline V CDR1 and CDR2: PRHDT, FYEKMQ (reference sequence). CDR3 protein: CATNSPGTGAYEQYF. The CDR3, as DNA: TGTGCCACTAACTCCCCCGGGACAGGGGCCTACGAGCAGTACTTC.

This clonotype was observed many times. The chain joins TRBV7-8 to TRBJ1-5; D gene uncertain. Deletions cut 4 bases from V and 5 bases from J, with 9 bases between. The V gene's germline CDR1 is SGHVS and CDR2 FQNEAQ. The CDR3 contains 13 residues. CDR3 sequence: CASSSTGYQPQHF. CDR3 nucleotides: TGTGCCAGCAGCTCTACGGGGTATCAGCCCCAGCATTTT.

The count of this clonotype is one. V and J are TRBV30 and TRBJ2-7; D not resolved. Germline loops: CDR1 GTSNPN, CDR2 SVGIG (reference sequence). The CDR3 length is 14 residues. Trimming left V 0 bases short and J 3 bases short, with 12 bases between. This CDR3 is CAWSVGLGNYEQYF. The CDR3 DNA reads TGTGCCTGGAGTGTCGGGCTAGGGAACTACGAGCAGTACTTC.

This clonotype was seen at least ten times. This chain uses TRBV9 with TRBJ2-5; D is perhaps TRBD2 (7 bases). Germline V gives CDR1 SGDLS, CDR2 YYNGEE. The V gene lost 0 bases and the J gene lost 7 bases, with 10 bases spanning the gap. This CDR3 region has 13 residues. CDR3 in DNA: TGTGCCAGCAGCGTAGGGGGAGGGGGGACCCAGTACTTC. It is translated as CASSVGGGGTQYF.

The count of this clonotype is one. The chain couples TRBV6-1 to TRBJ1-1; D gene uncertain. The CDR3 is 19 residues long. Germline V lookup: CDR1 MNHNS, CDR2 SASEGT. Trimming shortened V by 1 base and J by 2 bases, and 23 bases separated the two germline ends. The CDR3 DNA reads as TGTGCCAGCAGTGAAGTGATCGTCGCCGGGTTTCCGGCAAACACTGAAGCTTTCTTT. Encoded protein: CASSEVIVAGFPANTEAFF.

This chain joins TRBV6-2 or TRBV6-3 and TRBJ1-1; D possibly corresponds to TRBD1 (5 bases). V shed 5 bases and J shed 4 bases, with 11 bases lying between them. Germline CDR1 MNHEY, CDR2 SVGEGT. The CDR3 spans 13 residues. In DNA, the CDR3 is TGTGCCAGCAGTCCAGGGATTGGCACTGAAGCTTTCTTT. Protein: CASSPGIGTEAFF.

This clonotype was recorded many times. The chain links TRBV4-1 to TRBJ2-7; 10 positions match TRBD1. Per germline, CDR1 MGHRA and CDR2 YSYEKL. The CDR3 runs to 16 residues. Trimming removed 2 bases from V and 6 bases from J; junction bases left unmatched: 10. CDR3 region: CASSQNPGTGAREQYF. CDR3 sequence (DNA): TGCGCCAGCAGCCAAAACCCCGGGACAGGGGCCCGCGAGCAGTACTTC.

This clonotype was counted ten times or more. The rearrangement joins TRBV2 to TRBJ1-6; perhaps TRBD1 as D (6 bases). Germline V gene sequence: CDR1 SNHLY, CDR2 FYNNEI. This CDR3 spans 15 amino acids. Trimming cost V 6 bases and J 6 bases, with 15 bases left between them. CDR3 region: CASSPQGGGNSPLHF. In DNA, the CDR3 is TGTGCCAGCAGCCCTCAAGGGGGTGGTAATTCACCCCTCCACTTT.

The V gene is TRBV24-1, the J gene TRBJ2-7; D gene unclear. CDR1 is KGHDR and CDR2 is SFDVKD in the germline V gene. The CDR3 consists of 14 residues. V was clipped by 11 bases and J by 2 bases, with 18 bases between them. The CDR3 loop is CAIPPWTVAYEQYF. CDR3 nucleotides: TGTGCCATACCTCCTTGGACGGTTGCCTACGAGCAGTACTTC.

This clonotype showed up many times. Here the CDR3 DNA reads TGTGCCAGCAGTTTTGCGGCAGGGAGGATGGGGGTAGAGACCCAGTACTTC. It translates to CASSFAAGRMGVETQYF. The J gene is TRBJ2-5, the V gene TRBV12-3 or TRBV12-4; perhaps TRBD2 as D (6 bases). The length of the CDR3 is 17 residues. Trimming cost V 3 bases and J 4 bases, with 21 bases left between them.

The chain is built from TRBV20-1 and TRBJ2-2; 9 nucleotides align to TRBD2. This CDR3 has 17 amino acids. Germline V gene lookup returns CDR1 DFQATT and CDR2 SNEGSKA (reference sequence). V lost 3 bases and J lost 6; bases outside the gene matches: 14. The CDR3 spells CSARAVAGGPFAGELFF. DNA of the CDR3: TGCAGTGCTAGGGCGGTGGCGGGAGGGCCTTTTGCCGGGGAGCTGTTTTTT.

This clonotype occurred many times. CDR3 in amino acids: CASSLSIIWTTNTDTQYF. Here the CDR3 DNA reads TGTGCCAGCAGTTTATCGATAATTTGGACTACAAACACAGATACGCAGTATTTT. The chain joins TRBV27 to TRBJ2-3, with a tentative D call TRBD2 (6 bases). The CDR3 has 18 amino acids. V lost 0 bases and J lost 2, with 18 bases in between. The germline gives CDR1 MNHEY, CDR2 SMNVEV (reference sequence).

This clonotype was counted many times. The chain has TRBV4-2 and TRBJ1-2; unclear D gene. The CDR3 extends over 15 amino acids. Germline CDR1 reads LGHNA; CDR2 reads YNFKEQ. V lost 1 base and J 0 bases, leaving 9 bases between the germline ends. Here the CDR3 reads CASSQVAGANYGYTF. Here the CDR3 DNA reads TGTGCCAGCAGCCAAGTTGCTGGGGCTAACTATGGCTACACCTTC.

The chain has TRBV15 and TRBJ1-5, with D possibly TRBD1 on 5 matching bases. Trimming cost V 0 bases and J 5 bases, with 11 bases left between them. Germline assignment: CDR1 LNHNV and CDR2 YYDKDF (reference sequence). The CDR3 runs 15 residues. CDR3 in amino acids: CATSRDQGVYQPQHF. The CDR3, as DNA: TGTGCCACCAGCAGAGATCAAGGGGTCTATCAGCCCCAGCATTTT.

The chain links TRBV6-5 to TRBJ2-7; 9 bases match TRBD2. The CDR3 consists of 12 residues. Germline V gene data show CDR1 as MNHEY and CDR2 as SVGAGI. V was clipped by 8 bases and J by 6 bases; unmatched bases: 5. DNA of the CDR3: TGTGCCAGCGAGGCGGGAGGGCTCGAGCAGTACTTC. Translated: CASEAGGLEQYF.

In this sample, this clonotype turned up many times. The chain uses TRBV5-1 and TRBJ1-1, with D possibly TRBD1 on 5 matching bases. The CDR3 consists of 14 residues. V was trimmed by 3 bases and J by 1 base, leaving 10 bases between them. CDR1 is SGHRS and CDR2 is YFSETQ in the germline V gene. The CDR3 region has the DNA TGCGCCAGCAGCTCACAGGACTGGAACACTGAAGCTTTCTTT. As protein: CASSSQDWNTEAFF.

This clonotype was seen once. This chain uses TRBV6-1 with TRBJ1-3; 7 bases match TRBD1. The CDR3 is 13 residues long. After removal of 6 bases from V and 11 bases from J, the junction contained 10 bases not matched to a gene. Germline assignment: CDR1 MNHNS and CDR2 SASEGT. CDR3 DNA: TGTGCCAGCAGCCGGGACAGCTTTTCGGCCATATATTTT. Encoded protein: CASSRDSFSAIYF.

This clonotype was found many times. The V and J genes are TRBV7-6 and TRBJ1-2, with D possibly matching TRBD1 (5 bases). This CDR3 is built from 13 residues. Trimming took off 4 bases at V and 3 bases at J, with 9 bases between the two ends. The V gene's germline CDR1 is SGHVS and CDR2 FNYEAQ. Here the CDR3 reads CASSSLGDYGYTF. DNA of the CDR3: TGTGCCAGCAGCTCGCTGGGGGACTATGGCTACACCTTC.

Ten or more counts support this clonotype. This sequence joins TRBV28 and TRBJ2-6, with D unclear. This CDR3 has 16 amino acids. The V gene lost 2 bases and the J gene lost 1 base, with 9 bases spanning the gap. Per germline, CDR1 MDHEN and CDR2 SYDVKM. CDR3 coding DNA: TGTGCCAGCAGTTTAATCTGGGGATCTGGGGCCAACGTCCTGACTTTC. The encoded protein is CASSLIWGSGANVLTF.

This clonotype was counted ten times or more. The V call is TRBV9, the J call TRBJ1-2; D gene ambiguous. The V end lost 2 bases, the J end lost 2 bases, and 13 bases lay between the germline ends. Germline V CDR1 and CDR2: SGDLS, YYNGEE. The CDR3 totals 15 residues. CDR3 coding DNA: TGTGCCAGCAGCGTCGGAAAGGGAAGCAACTATGGCTACACCTTC. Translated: CASSVGKGSNYGYTF. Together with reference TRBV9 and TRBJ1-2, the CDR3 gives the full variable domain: DSGVTQTPKHLITATGQRVTLRCSPRSGDLSVYWYQQSLDQGLQFLIQYYNGEERAKGNILERFSAQQFPDLHSELNLSSLELGDSALYFCASSVGKGSNYGYTFGSGTRLTVV.

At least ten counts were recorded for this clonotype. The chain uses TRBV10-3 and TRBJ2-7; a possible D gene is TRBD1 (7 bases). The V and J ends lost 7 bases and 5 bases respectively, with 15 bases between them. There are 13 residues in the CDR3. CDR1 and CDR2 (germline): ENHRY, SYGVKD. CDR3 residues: CAINNRGGHEQYF. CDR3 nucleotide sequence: TGTGCCATCAACAACAGGGGAGGCCACGAGCAGTACTTC.

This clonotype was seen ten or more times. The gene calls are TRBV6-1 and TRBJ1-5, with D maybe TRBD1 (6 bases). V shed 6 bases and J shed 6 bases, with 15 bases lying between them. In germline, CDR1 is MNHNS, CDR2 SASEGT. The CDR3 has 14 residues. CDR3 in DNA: TGTGCCAGCAGACTTAACAGGGCTACTCAGCCCCAGCATTTT. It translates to CASRLNRATQPQHF.

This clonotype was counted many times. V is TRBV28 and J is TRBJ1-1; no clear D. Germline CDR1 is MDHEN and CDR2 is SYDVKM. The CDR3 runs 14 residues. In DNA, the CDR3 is TGTGCGACCGCAAGGATTCAGGTCTTTACTGAAGCTTTCTTT. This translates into CATARIQVFTEAFF.

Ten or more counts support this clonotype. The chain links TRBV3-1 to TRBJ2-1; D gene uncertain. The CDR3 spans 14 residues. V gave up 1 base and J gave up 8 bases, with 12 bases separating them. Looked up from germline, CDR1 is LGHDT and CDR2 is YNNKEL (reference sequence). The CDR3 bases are TGTGCCAGCAGCCAAGGACCCTTAGTGGATGAGCAGTTCTTC. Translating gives CASSQGPLVDEQFF.